Presented here are 26 T cell receptor beta chains from one specimen sequenced in a study of cytomegalovirus exposure and HLA in healthy donors. PCR amplification relied on 60 Vbeta primers (plus 13 Jbeta primers). Clones were read by immunoSEQ multiplex PCR, and TCRdb kept only the in-frame ones, dropping some. The sample carries fewer than 150,000 clones, 70% to 85% recorded once. The sequencing input was PBMCs. The receptors come from a middle-aged man in good health and CMV-seropositive.

The V gene is TRBV6-6, the J gene TRBJ1-5; 7 bases match TRBD1. After removal of 8 bases from V and 3 bases from J, the junction contained 4 bases not matched to a gene. Germline assignment: CDR1 MNHNY and CDR2 SVGAGI (reference sequence). The CDR3 has 13 residues. The CDR3: CASVQGNNQPQHF. In nucleotides, the CDR3 is TGTGCCAGCGTACAGGGGAACAATCAGCCCCAGCATTTT.

This clone came up a few times. The CDR3 here is CASSWTSGTGKETQYF. For the CDR3, the DNA is TGTGCCAGCAGCTGGACCTCCGGGACAGGGAAAGAGACCCAGTACTTC. The V and J genes are TRBV7-2 and TRBJ2-5, with 9 bases aligning to TRBD1. CDR1 and CDR2 (germline): SGHTA, FQGNSA. The trim removed 4 bases at V and 3 bases at J, leaving 9 bases unmatched. The CDR3 contains 16 residues.

This chain links TRBV11-2 with TRBJ2-7, with 11 nucleotides matching TRBD1. Germline loops: CDR1 SGHAT, CDR2 FQNNGV. V shed 1 base and J 3 bases; nucleotides not matched to a gene: 2. The CDR3 contains 15 residues. This CDR3 reads CASSLGTGGFYEQYF. The CDR3, as DNA: TGTGCCAGCAGCTTAGGGACAGGGGGCTTCTACGAGCAGTACTTC. Supplemented by reference TRBV11-2 and TRBJ2-7, the full variable domain reads EAGVAQSPRYKIIEKRQSVAFWCNPISGHATLYWYQQILGQGPKLLIQFQNNGVVDDSQLPKDRFSAERLKGVDSTLKIQPAKLEDSAVYLCASSLGTGGFYEQYFGPGTRLTVT.

This clone was detected only a few times. The rearrangement joins TRBV6-5 to TRBJ2-7; a possible D gene is TRBD2 (6 bases). The CDR3 length is 15 residues. Germline CDR1 and CDR2: MNHEY and SVGAGI. The V end was cut by 6 bases, the J end by 3 bases, with 18 bases between. The CDR3 nucleotides read TGTGCCAGCAGACGGGAAGTGGGGGGAAGCTACGAGCAGTACTTC. This sequence encodes CASRREVGGSYEQYF.

The rearrangement links TRBV5-4 to TRBJ2-2; 16 bases map to TRBD2. This CDR3 region has 18 residues. Per the germline V gene, CDR1 is SGHNT and CDR2 is YYREEE (reference sequence). V was pared by 4 bases and J by 5 bases, with 8 bases of the junction left unmatched. CDR3 in amino acids: CASSPGLAGGPLTGELFF. CDR3 DNA sequence: TGTGCCAGCAGCCCGGGACTAGCGGGAGGGCCTTTAACCGGGGAGCTGTTTTTT.

The sample holds one count of this clone. The chain combines TRBV28 with TRBJ1-2, with D perhaps matching TRBD1 (6 bases). Trimming took 7 bases from V and 4 from J, leaving 16 bases between them. This CDR3 comprises 14 residues. CDR1 is MDHEN and CDR2 is SYDVKM in the germline V gene. The CDR3 bases are TGTGCCAGCACGGCCGGGGGGCGAATCTATGGCTACACCTTC. It specifies CASTAGGRIYGYTF.

About this clone itself: The DNA is omitted, as the CDR3 cannot be located on it reliably, and the CDR3 follows TCRdb's listing. The genes are TRBV27 and TRBJ2-2; the DNA was not used to check the table's D call, TRBD2. CDR1 and CDR2 from the germline V gene are MNHEY and SMNVEV (reference sequence). The length of the CDR3 is 19 amino acids, counting both ends. CDR3 sequence reads: CASSTSSVGSASNTGELFF.

This rearrangement joins TRBV15 to TRBJ2-5, with TRBD2 matching over 10 bases. The J segment lost 5 bases and the V segment lost 1 base, leaving 10 bases of the junction unmatched. The germline gives CDR1 LNHNV, CDR2 YYDKDF (reference sequence). This CDR3 region has 17 residues. CDR3 bases: TGTGCCACCAGCAGAGGGGGAGCGGGGGGGCATCTTGAGACCCAGTACTTC. Protein sequence: CATSRGGAGGHLETQYF.

The V and J genes are TRBV9 and TRBJ2-3; 11 bases match TRBD2. The CDR3 is made up of 17 amino acids. CDR1 is SGDLS and CDR2 is YYNGEE in the germline V gene. With 0 bases clipped from V and 2 bases from J, the junction kept 5 bases outside the gene matches. For the CDR3, the DNA is TGTGCCAGCAGCGTAGGGCGACTAGCGGGATTCACAGATACGCAGTATTTT. This translates into CASSVGRLAGFTDTQYF. The whole variable domain, filled in from reference TRBV9 and TRBJ2-3, reads DSGVTQTPKHLITATGQRVTLRCSPRSGDLSVYWYQQSLDQGLQFLIQYYNGEERAKGNILERFSAQQFPDLHSELNLSSLELGDSALYFCASSVGRLAGFTDTQYFGPGTRLTVL.

This clone is a singleton in its sample. The genes are TRBV19 and TRBJ2-7; TRBD1 aligns across 9 bases. Germline trimming cut 5 bases from V and 3 bases from J; bases unmatched to any gene: 8. Germline assignment: CDR1 LNHDA and CDR2 SQIVND (reference sequence). This CDR3 is 15 amino acids long. In DNA form, the CDR3 reads TGTGCCAGTAGTTCTGGGGGGGACAGGGTCTACGAGCAGTACTTC. This translates into CASSSGGDRVYEQYF.

This chain joins TRBV5-1 and TRBJ2-7; 10 bases line up with TRBD2. Germline-derived CDR1 and CDR2 are SGHRS and YFSETQ. The CDR3 loop spans 14 amino acids. V shed 2 bases, J shed 7 bases, and the junction held 6 bases outside the gene matches. CDR3 region: CASSLEREGQEQYF. Written as DNA, the CDR3 is TGCGCCAGCAGCTTAGAGCGGGAGGGACAAGAGCAGTACTTC.

The chain uses TRBV11-2 and TRBJ1-2; D call uncertain. The CDR3 has 13 residues. Trimming shortened V by 2 bases and J by 2 bases, and 6 bases separated the two germline ends. Germline CDR1 and CDR2: SGHAT and FQNNGV. CDR3 loop: CASSLSENYGYTF. The CDR3 DNA follows: TGTGCCAGCAGCTTATCGGAGAACTATGGCTACACCTTC. The variable domain in full, with the rest retrieved from reference TRBV11-2 and TRBJ1-2, is EAGVAQSPRYKIIEKRQSVAFWCNPISGHATLYWYQQILGQGPKLLIQFQNNGVVDDSQLPKDRFSAERLKGVDSTLKIQPAKLEDSAVYLCASSLSENYGYTFGSGTRLTVV.

This chain's CDR3 is CASVPRQGAVGNTIYF. Written as DNA, the CDR3 is TGTGCCAGCGTCCCAAGACAGGGGGCCGTTGGAAACACCATATATTTT. The chain combines TRBV7-9 with TRBJ1-3; TRBD1 matches at 10 bases. Trimming removed 8 bases from V and 3 bases from J; junction bases left unmatched: 10. This CDR3 has 16 residues. Looked up from germline, CDR1 is SEHNR and CDR2 is FQNEAQ (reference sequence).

The V gene is TRBV7-9, the J gene TRBJ1-2, with 8 bases identical to TRBD1. The CDR3 has 13 amino acids. The V segment lost 5 bases and the J segment 8 bases; nucleotides outside the gene matches: 7. Per the germline V gene, CDR1 is SEHNR and CDR2 is FQNEAQ (reference sequence). DNA for the CDR3: TGTGCCAGCAGCCAGACAGGGGAGGGCGGCTACACCTTC. Its protein product is CASSQTGEGGYTF. Based on the CDR3 plus reference TRBV7-9 and TRBJ1-2, the full variable domain is DTGVSQNPRHKITKRGQNVTFRCDPISEHNRLYWYRQTLGQGPEFLTYFQNEAQLEKSRLLSDRFSAERPKGSFSTLEIQRTEQGDSAMYLCASSQTGEGGYTFGSGTRLTVV.

J is TRBJ1-5 and V is TRBV19; 8 nucleotides align to TRBD1. Losses at the gene ends were 6 bases for V and 0 bases for J; bases not matched to a gene: 19. Germline CDR1 and CDR2: LNHDA and SQIVND (reference sequence). CDR3 length: 20 residues. In DNA, the CDR3 is TGTGCCAGTAGCCTAGGGCCAGGACAGGGTGATTTGGTTAGCAATCAGCCCCAGCATTTT. This translates into CASSLGPGQGDLVSNQPQHF.

This chain connects TRBV4-1 to TRBJ1-1; D possibly corresponds to TRBD1 (6 bases). Germline CDR1 is MGHRA and CDR2 is YSYEKL. Trimming left V 0 bases short and J 11 bases short, with 22 bases between. The length of the CDR3 is 16 residues. Here the CDR3 reads CASSQDPPGAPGSAFF. In DNA form, the CDR3 reads TGCGCCAGCAGCCAAGATCCGCCAGGGGCGCCGGGCTCGGCTTTCTTT.

Here the CDR3 reads CASSINQGLFGNTIYF. CDR3 bases: TGTGCCAGTAGTATTAACCAGGGACTATTTGGAAACACCATATATTTT. The V call is TRBV19, the J call TRBJ1-3, with a tentative D call TRBD1 (5 bases). The CDR3 runs 16 residues. With 3 bases removed from V and 3 bases from J, the gap between germline ends came to 15 bases. Germline CDR1 reads LNHDA; CDR2 reads SQIVND (reference sequence). The whole variable domain, remainder taken from reference TRBV19 and TRBJ1-3, is DGGITQSPKYLFRKEGQNVTLSCEQNLNHDAMYWYRQDPGQGLRLIYYSQIVNDFQKGDIAEGYSVSREKKESFPLTVTSAQKNPTAFYLCASSINQGLFGNTIYFGEGSWLTVV.

The chain has TRBV5-1 and TRBJ1-2, with 9 positions matching TRBD1. This CDR3 comprises 14 residues. The V gene end was trimmed by 4 bases and the J gene end by 2 bases; junction bases not matched to a gene: 3. The germline V gene encodes CDR1 SGHRS and CDR2 YFSETQ. In DNA form, the CDR3 reads TGCGCCAGCAGCACCGACAGGGGGAACTATGGCTACACCTTC. Translated: CASSTDRGNYGYTF.

CDR3 bases: TGTGCCAGCAGCCCTTGGGAAGGGAGCTATGGCTACACCTTC. It is translated as CASSPWEGSYGYTF. This chain joins TRBV7-2 and TRBJ1-2; D not certain. This CDR3 region has 14 residues. Germline V gene lookup returns CDR1 SGHTA and CDR2 FQGNSA. The V end lost 5 bases, the J end lost 4 bases, and 14 bases lay between the germline ends.

This chain links TRBV6-1 with TRBJ1-1, with TRBD1 as a possible D gene (5 bases). Per the germline V gene, CDR1 is MNHNS and CDR2 is SASEGT. The CDR3 spans 14 residues. Trimming shortened V by 11 bases and J by 1 base, and 17 bases separated the two germline ends. Here the CDR3 DNA reads TGTGCCGTCGGCGGCGGGGGTCGGAACACTGAAGCTTTCTTT. It specifies CAVGGGGRNTEAFF.

The genes are TRBV27 and TRBJ2-7; D might be TRBD2 (7 bases). Trimming took 4 bases from V and 2 from J, leaving 15 bases between them. CDR1 MNHEY and CDR2 SMNVEV come from the germline V gene (reference sequence). The CDR3 has 15 residues. The CDR3 is CASSSIGGPPYEQYF. The CDR3 nucleotides are TGTGCCAGCAGTTCAATCGGGGGGCCTCCCTACGAGCAGTACTTC.

CDR3 residues: CASSRNYRDGYTF. The CDR3 DNA follows: TGTGCCAGCAGCCGAAATTACAGGGATGGCTACACCTTC. The rearrangement joins TRBV5-6 to TRBJ1-2, with D possibly matching TRBD1 (6 bases). There are 13 residues in the CDR3. Germline assignment: CDR1 SGHDT and CDR2 YYEEEE. Between the trimmed V and J ends, which lost 4 bases and 6 bases, there was a span of 13 bases.

The chain uses TRBV9 and TRBJ2-1, with D tentatively TRBD1 (5 bases). The V and J ends lost 3 bases and 10 bases respectively, with 8 bases between them. CDR1 is SGDLS, CDR2 YYNGEE, per germline. The CDR3 has 11 residues. The CDR3 DNA follows: TGTGCCAGCAGCGCCCAGGGCGAGCAGTTCTTC. Translating it yields CASSAQGEQFF. Complete variable domain (other parts from reference TRBV9 and TRBJ2-1): DSGVTQTPKHLITATGQRVTLRCSPRSGDLSVYWYQQSLDQGLQFLIQYYNGEERAKGNILERFSAQQFPDLHSELNLSSLELGDSALYFCASSAQGEQFFGPGTRLTVL.

This chain uses TRBV7-2 with TRBJ2-7; 8 bases are shared with TRBD2. The junction had 11 bases not matched to a gene; V was cut back by 4 bases and J by 6 bases. The germline V gene has CDR1 SGHTA and CDR2 FQGNSA. The CDR3 sequence is 15 residues long. CDR3 nucleotide sequence: TGTGCCAGCAGCTCCCGGGGGGGGACGTTCGCCGAGCAGTACTTC. Encoded protein: CASSSRGGTFAEQYF.

The sample holds a few counts of this clone. The chain has TRBV14 and TRBJ2-3, with 10 bases matching TRBD2. The CDR3 covers 18 residues. Germline values: CDR1 SGHDN, CDR2 FVKESK. V shed 3 bases and J 6 bases; nucleotides not matched to a gene: 15. CDR3 nucleotides: TGTGCCAGCAGCCATTTCGGGGGTAGGACTAGCGGCTCGGATACGCAGTATTTT. It encodes CASSHFGGRTSGSDTQYF.

In its sample, this clone was seen once. V is TRBV9 and J is TRBJ2-3; no clear D. Trimming took off 0 bases at V and 3 bases at J, with 11 bases between the two ends. This CDR3 comprises 15 residues. The germline V gene has CDR1 SGDLS and CDR2 YYNGEE. The CDR3 here is CASSVDLYATDTQYF. CDR3 nucleotide sequence: TGTGCCAGCAGCGTAGACCTATATGCTACAGATACGCAGTATTTT.